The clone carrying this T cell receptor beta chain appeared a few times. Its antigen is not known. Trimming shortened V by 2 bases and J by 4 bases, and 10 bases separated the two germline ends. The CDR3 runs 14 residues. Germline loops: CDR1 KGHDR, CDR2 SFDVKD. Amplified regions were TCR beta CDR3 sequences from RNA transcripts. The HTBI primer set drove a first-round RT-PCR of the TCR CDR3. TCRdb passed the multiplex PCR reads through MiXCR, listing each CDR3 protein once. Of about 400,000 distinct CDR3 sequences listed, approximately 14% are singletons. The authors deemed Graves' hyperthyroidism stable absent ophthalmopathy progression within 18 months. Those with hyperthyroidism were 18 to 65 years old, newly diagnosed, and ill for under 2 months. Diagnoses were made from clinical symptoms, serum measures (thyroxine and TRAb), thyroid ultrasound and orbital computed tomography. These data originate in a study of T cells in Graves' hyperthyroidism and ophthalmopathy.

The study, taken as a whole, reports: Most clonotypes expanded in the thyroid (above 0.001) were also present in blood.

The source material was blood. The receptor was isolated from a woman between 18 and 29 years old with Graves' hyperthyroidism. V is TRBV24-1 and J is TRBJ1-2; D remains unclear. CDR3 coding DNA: TGTGCCACCAGTGATTCGCTTGAAGGCTATGGCTACACCTTC. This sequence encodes CATSDSLEGYGYTF.